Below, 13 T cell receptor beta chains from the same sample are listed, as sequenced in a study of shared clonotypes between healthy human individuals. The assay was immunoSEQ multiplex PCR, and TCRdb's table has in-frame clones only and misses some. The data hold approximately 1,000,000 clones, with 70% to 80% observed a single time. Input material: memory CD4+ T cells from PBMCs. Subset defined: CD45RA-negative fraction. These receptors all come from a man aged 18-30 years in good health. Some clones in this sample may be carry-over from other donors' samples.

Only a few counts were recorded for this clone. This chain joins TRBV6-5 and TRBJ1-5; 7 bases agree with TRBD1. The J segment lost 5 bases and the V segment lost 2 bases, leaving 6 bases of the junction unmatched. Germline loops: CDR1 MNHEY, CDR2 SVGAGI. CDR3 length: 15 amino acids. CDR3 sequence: CASSYGGRGDQPQHF. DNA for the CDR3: TGTGCCAGCAGTTACGGAGGCAGGGGGGATCAGCCCCAGCATTTT.

CDR3 in DNA: TGTGCCAGCAGCCAAGATGCGGGATTCTCCTACAATGAGCAGTTCTTC. Translated: CASSQDAGFSYNEQFF. The rearrangement uses TRBV4-2 and TRBJ2-1; D perhaps matches TRBD2 (6 bases). CDR1 is LGHNA, CDR2 YNFKEQ, per germline. The V and J ends lost 0 bases and 0 bases respectively, with 9 bases between them. The CDR3 length is 16 residues.

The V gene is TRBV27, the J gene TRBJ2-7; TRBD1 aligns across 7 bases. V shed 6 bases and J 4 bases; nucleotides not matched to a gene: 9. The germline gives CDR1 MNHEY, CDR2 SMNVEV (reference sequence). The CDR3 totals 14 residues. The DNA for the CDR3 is TGTGCCAGCAGCCCTCTGGGACAGTTATACGAGCAGTACTTC. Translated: CASSPLGQLYEQYF.

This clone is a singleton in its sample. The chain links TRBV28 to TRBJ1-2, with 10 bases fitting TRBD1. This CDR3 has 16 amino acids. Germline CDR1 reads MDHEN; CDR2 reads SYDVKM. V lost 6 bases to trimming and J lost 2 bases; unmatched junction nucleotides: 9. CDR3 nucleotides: TGTGCCAGCAGCCCCGGGACAGGGGCACTAAACTATGGCTACACCTTC. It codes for CASSPGTGALNYGYTF.

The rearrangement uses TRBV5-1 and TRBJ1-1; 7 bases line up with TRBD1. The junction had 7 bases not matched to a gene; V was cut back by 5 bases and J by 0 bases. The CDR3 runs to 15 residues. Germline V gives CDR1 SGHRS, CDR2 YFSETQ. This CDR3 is CASRKGAAMNTEAFF. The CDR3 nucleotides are TGCGCCAGCAGAAAGGGGGCAGCGATGAACACTGAAGCTTTCTTT.

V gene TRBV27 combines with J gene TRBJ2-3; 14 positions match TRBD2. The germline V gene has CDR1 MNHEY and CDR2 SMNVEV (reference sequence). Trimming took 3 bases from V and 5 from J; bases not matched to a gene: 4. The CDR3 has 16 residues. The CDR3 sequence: CASSFRLAGGEDTQYF. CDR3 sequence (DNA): TGTGCCAGCAGTTTCAGACTAGCGGGAGGGGAAGATACGCAGTATTTT.

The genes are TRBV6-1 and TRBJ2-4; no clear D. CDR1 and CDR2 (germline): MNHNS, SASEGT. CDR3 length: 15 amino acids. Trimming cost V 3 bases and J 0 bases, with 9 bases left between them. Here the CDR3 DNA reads TGTGCCAGCAGTGACCAGACACTAGCCAAAAACATTCAGTACTTC. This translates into CASSDQTLAKNIQYF.

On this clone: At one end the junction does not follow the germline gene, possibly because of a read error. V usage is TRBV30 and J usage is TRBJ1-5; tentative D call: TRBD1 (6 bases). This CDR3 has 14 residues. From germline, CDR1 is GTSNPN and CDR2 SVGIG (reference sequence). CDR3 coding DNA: TGTGCCTGGAGGGCCGACAGGCCGAATCAGCTCCAGCATTTT. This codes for CAWRADRPNQLQHF.

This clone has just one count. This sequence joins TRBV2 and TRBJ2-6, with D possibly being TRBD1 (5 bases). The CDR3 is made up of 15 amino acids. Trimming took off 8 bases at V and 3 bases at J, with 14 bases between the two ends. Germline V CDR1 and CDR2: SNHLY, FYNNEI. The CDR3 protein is CASGKEGDGANVLTF. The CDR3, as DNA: TGTGCCAGCGGCAAAGAAGGGGATGGGGCCAACGTCCTGACTTTC.

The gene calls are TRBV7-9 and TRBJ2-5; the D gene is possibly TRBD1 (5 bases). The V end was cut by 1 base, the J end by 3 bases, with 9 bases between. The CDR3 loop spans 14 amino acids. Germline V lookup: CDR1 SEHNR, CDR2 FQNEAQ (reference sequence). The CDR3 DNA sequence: TGTGCCAGCAGCTTAGGCGGCAGGGAAGAGACCCAGTACTTC. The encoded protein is CASSLGGREETQYF. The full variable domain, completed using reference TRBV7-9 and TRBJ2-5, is DTGVSQNPRHKITKRGQNVTFRCDPISEHNRLYWYRQTLGQGPEFLTYFQNEAQLEKSRLLSDRFSAERPKGSFSTLEIQRTEQGDSAMYLCASSLGGREETQYFGPGTRLLVL.

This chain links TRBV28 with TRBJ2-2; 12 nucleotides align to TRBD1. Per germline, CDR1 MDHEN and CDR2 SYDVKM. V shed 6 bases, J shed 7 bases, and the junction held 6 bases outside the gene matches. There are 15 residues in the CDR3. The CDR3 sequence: CASRTGQGADGELFF. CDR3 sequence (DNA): TGTGCCAGCAGAACGGGACAGGGGGCGGACGGGGAGCTGTTTTTT.

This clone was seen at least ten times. This CDR3 is CASSFDGYYQPQHF. The CDR3 coding sequence is TGTGCCAGCAGCTTTGACGGCTATTATCAGCCCCAGCATTTT. This sequence joins TRBV7-9 and TRBJ1-5, with D uncertain. Per germline, CDR1 SEHNR and CDR2 FQNEAQ (reference sequence). This CDR3 is 14 amino acids long. Trimming took 3 bases from V and 5 from J, leaving 11 bases between them.

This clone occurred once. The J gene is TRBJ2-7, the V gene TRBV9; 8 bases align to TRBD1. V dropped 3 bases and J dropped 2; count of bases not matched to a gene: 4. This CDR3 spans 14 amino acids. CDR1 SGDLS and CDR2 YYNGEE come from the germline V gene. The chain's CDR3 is CASSGQDRAYEQYF. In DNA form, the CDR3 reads TGTGCCAGCAGCGGACAGGACAGGGCCTACGAGCAGTACTTC.